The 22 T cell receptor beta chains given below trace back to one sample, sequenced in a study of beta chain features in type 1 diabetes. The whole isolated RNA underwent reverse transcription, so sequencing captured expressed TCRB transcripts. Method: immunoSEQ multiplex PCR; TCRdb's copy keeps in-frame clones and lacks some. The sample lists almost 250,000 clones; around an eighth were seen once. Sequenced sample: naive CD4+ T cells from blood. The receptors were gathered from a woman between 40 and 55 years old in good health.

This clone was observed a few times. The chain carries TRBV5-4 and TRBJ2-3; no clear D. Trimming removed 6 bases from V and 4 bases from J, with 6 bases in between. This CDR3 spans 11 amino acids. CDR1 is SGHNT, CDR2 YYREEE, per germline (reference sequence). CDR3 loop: CASNSADTQYF. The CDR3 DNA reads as TGTGCCAGCAACTCGGCAGATACGCAGTATTTT. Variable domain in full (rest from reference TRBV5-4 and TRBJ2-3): ETGVTQSPTHLIKTRGQQVTLRCSSQSGHNTVSWYQQALGQGPQFIFQYYREEENGRGNFPPRFSGLQFPNYSSELNVNALELDDSALYLCASNSADTQYFGPGTRLTVL.

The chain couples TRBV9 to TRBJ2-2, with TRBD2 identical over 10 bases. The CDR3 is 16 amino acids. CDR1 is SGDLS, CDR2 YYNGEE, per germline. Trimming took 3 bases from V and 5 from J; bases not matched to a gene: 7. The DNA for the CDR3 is TGTGCCAGCAGCGCCAGACTAGCGGGCGGTACCGGGGAGCTGTTTTTT. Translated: CASSARLAGGTGELFF.

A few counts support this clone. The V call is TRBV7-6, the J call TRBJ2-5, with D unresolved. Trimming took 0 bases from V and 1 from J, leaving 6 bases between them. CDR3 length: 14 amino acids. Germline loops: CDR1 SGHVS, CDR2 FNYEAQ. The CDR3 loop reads CASSLAPSQETQYF. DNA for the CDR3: TGTGCCAGCAGCTTAGCTCCCAGCCAAGAGACCCAGTACTTC. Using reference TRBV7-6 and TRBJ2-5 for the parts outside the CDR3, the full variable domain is GAGVSQSPRYKVTKRGQDVALRCDPISGHVSLYWYRQALGQGPEFLTYFNYEAQQDKSGLPNDRFSAERPEGSISTLTIQRTEQRDSAMYRCASSLAPSQETQYFGPGTRLLVL.

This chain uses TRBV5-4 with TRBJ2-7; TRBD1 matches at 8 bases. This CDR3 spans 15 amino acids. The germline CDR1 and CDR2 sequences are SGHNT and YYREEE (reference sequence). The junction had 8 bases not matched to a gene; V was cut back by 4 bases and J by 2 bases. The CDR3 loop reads CASSPRTGPTYEQYF. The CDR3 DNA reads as TGTGCCAGCAGCCCAAGGACAGGGCCCACCTACGAGCAGTACTTC.

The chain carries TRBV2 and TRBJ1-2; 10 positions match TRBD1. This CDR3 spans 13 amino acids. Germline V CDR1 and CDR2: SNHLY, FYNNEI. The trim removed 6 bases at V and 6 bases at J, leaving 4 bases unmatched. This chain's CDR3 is CASSPGTGDGYTF. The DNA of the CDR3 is TGTGCCAGCAGCCCCGGGACAGGGGATGGCTACACCTTC.

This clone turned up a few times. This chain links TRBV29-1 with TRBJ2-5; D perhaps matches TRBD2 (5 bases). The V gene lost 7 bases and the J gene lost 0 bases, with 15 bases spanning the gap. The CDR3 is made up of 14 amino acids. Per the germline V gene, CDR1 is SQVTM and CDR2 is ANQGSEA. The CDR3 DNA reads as TGCAGCGCCAAAAGCGGTCGATACCAAGAGACCCAGTACTTC. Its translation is CSAKSGRYQETQYF. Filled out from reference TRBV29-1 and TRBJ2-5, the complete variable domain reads SAVISQKPSRDICQRGTSLTIQCQVDSQVTMMFWYRQQPGQSLTLIATANQGSEATYESGFVIDKFPISRPNLTFSTLTVSNMSPEDSSIYLCSAKSGRYQETQYFGPGTRLLVL.

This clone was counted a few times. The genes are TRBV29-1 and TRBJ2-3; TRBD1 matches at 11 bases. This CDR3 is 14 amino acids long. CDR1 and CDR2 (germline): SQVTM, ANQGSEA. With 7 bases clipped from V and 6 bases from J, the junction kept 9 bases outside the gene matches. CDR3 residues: CSGIRDRGGDTQYF. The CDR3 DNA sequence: TGCAGCGGGATCCGGGACAGGGGGGGTGATACGCAGTATTTT.

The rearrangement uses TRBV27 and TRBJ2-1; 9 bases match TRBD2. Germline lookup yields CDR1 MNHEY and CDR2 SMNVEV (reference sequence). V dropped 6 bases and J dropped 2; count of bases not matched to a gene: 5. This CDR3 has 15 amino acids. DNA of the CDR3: TGTGCCAGCAGCCTGAGACTAGCGGCCTACAATGAGCAGTTCTTC. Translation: CASSLRLAAYNEQFF.

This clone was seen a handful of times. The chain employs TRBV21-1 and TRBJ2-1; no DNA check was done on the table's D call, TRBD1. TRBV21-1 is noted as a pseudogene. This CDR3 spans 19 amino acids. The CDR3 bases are TGTGCCAGCAGTATTACCGGCCGGGACAGGGAAACCTCCTACAATGAGCAGTTCTTC. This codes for CASSITGRDRETSYNEQFF.

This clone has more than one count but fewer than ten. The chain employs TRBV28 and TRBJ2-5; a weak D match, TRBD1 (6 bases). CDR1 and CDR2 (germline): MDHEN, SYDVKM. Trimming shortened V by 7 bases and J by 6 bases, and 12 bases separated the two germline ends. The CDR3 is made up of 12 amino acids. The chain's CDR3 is CASTQGLQTQYF. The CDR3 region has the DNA TGTGCCAGCACCCAGGGGCTGCAGACCCAGTACTTC.

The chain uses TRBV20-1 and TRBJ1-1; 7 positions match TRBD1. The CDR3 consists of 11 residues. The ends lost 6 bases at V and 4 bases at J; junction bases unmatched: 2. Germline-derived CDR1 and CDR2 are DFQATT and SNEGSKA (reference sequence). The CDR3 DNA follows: TGCAGTGCCCGACAGGGCACTGAAGCTTTCTTT. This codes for CSARQGTEAFF.

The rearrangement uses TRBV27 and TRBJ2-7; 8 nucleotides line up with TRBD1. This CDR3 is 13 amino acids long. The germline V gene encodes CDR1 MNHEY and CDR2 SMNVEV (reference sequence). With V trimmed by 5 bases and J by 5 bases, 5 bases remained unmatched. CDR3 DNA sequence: TGTGCCAGCAGTAAAAAGGACAGGGACGAGCAGTACTTC. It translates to CASSKKDRDEQYF.

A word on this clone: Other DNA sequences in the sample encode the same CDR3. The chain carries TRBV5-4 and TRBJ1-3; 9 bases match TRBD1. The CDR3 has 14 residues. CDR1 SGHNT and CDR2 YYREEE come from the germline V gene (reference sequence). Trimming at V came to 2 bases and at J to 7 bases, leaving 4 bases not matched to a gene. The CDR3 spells CASSFGQGRNTIYF. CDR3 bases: TGTGCCAGCAGCTTCGGACAGGGGAGGAACACCATATATTTT.

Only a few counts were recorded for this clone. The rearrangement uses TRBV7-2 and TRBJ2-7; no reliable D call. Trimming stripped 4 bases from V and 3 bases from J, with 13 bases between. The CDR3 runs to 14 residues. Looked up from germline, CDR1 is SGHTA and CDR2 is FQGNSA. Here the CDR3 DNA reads TGTGCCAGCAGCTCCCGATGGTTCGGCTACGAGCAGTACTTC. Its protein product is CASSSRWFGYEQYF.

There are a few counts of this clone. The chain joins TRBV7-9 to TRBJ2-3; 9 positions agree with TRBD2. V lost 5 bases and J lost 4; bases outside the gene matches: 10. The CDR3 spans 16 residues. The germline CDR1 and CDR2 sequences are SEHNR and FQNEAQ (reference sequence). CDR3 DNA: TGTGCCAGCAGCCGATCCCTAGCGGGGAGCGCAGATACGCAGTATTTT. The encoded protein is CASSRSLAGSADTQYF.

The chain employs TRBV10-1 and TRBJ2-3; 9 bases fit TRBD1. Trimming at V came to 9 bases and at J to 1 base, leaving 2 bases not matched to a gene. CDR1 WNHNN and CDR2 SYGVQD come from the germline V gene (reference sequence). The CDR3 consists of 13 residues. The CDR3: CASRTGGTDTQYF. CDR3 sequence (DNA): TGCGCCAGTCGGACAGGGGGCACAGATACGCAGTATTTT.

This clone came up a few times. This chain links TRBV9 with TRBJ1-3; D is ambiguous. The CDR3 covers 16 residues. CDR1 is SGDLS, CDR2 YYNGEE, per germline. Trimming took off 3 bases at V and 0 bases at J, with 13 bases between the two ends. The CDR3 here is CASSAQVLSSGNTIYF. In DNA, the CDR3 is TGTGCCAGCAGCGCTCAGGTTCTGAGCTCTGGAAACACCATATATTTT.

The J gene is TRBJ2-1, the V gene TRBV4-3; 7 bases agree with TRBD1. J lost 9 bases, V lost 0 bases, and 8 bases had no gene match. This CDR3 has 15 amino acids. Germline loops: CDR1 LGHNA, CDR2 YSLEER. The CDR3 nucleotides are TGCGCCAGCAGCCAAGAGGGAAGGGGGCTAGGTGAGCAGTTCTTC. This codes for CASSQEGRGLGEQFF.

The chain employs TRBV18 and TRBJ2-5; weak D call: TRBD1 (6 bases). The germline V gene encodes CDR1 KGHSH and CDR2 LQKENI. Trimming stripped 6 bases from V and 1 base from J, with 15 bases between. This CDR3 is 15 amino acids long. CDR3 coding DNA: TGTGCCAGCTCGCTTACTAGGACAGTCCAAGAGACCCAGTACTTC. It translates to CASSLTRTVQETQYF. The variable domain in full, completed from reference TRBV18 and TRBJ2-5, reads NAGVMQNPRHLVRRRGQEARLRCSPMKGHSHVYWYRQLPEEGLKFMVYLQKENIIDESGMPKERFSAEFPKEGPSILRIQQVVRGDSAAYFCASSLTRTVQETQYFGPGTRLLVL.

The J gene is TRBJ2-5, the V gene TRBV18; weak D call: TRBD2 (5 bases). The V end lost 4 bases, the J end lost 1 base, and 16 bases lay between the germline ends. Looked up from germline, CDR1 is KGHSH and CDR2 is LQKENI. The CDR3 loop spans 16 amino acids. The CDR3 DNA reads TGTGCCAGCTCACTGACCGGGATGAGTGGCCAAGAGACCCAGTACTTC. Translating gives CASSLTGMSGQETQYF.

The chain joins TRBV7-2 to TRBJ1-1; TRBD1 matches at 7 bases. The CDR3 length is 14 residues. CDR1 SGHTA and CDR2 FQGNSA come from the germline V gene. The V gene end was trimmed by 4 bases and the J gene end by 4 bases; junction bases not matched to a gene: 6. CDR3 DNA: TGTGCCAGCAGCTCCAGGCAGGGGGGCACTGAAGCTTTCTTT. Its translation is CASSSRQGGTEAFF. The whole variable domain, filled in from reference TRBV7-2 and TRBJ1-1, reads GAGVSQSPSNKVTEKGKDVELRCDPISGHTALYWYRQSLGQGLEFLIYFQGNSAPDKSGLPSDRFSAERTGGSVSTLTIQRTQQEDSAVYLCASSSRQGGTEAFFGQGTRLTVV.

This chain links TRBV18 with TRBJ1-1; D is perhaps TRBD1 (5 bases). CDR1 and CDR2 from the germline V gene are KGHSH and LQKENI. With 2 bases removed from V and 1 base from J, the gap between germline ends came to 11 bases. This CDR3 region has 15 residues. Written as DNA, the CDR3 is TGTGCCAGCTCACCAGACGACAGTCAGAACACTGAAGCTTTCTTT. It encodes CASSPDDSQNTEAFF.